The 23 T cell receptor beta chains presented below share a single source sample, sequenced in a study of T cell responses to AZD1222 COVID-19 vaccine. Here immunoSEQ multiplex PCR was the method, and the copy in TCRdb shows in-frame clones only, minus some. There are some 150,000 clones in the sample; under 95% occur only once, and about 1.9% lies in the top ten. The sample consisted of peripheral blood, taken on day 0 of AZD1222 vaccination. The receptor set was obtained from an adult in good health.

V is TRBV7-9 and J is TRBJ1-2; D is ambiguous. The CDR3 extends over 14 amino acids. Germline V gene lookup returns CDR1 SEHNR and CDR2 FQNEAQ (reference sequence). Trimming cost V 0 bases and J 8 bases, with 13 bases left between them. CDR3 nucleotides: TGTGCCAGCAGCTTAGCGAATTCTCCCGGAGGCTACACCTTC. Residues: CASSLANSPGGYTF. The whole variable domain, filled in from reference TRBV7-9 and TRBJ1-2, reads DTGVSQNPRHKITKRGQNVTFRCDPISEHNRLYWYRQTLGQGPEFLTYFQNEAQLEKSRLLSDRFSAERPKGSFSTLEIQRTEQGDSAMYLCASSLANSPGGYTFGSGTRLTVV.

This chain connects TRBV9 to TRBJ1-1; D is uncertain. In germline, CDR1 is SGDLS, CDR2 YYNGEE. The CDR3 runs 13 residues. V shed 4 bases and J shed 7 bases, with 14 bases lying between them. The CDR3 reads CASSLDRGGEAFF. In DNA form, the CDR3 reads TGTGCCAGCAGCTTGGACCGGGGAGGTGAAGCTTTCTTT.

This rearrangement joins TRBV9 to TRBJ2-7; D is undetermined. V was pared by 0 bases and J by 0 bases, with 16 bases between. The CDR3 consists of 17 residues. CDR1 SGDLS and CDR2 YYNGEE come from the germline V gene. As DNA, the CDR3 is TGTGCCAGCAGCGTAGGGTTCAGTGGGTACAACTCCTACGAGCAGTACTTC. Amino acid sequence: CASSVGFSGYNSYEQYF. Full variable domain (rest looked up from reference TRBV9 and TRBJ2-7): DSGVTQTPKHLITATGQRVTLRCSPRSGDLSVYWYQQSLDQGLQFLIQYYNGEERAKGNILERFSAQQFPDLHSELNLSSLELGDSALYFCASSVGFSGYNSYEQYFGPGTRLTVT.

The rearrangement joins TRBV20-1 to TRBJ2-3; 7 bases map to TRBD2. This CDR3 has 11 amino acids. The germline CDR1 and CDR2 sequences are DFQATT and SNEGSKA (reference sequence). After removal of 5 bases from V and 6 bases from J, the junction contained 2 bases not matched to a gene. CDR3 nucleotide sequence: TGCAGTGCTCACGGGAGGGATACGCAGTATTTT. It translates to CSAHGRDTQYF.

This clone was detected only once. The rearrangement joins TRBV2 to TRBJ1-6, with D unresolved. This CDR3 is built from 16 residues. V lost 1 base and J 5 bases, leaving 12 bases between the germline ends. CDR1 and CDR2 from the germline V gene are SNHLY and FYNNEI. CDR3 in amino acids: CASSEGSSSNNSPLHF. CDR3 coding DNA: TGTGCCAGCAGTGAAGGTTCGAGTTCAAATAATTCACCCCTCCACTTT. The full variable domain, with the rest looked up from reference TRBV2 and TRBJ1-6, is EPEVTQTPSHQVTQMGQEVILRCVPISNHLYFYWYRQILGQKVEFLVSFYNNEISEKSEIFDDQFSVERPDGSNFTLKIRSTKLEDSAMYFCASSEGSSSNNSPLHFGNGTRLTVT.

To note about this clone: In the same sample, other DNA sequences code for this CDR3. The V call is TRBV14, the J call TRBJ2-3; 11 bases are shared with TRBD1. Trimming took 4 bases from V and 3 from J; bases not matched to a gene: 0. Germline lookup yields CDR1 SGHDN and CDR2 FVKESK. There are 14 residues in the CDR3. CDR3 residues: CASSRDRGTDTQYF. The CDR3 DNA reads TGTGCCAGCAGCCGGGACAGGGGGACAGATACGCAGTATTTT.

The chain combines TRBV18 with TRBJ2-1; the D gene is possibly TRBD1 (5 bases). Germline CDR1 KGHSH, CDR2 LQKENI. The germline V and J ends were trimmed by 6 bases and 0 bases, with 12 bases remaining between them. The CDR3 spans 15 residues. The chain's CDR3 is CASSKGLSSYNEQFF. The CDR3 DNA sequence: TGTGCCAGCTCTAAGGGGCTGAGCTCCTACAATGAGCAGTTCTTC.

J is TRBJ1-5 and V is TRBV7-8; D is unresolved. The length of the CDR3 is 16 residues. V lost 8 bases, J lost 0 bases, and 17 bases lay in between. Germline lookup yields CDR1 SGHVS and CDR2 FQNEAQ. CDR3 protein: CASGPNVQYSNQPQHF. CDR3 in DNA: TGTGCCAGCGGCCCTAACGTCCAGTATAGCAATCAGCCCCAGCATTTT. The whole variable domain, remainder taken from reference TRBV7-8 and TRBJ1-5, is GAGVSQSPRYKVAKRGQDVALRCDPISGHVSLFWYQQALGQGPEFLTYFQNEAQLDKSGLPSDRFFAERPEGSVSTLKIQRTQQEDSAVYLCASGPNVQYSNQPQHFGDGTRLSIL.

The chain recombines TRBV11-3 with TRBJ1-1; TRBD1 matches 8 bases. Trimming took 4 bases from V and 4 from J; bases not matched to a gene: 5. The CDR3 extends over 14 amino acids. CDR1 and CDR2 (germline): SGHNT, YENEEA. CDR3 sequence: CASSSRTGSTEAFF. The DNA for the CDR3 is TGTGCCAGCAGCTCCCGGACAGGGAGCACTGAAGCTTTCTTT.

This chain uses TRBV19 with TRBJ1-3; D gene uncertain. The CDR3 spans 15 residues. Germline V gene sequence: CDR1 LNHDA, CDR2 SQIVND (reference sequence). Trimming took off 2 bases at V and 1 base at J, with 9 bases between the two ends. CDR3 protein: CASSILGLSGNTIYF. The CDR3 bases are TGTGCCAGTAGTATACTAGGCCTGTCTGGAAACACCATATATTTT. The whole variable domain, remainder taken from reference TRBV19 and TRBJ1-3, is DGGITQSPKYLFRKEGQNVTLSCEQNLNHDAMYWYRQDPGQGLRLIYYSQIVNDFQKGDIAEGYSVSREKKESFPLTVTSAQKNPTAFYLCASSILGLSGNTIYFGEGSWLTVV.

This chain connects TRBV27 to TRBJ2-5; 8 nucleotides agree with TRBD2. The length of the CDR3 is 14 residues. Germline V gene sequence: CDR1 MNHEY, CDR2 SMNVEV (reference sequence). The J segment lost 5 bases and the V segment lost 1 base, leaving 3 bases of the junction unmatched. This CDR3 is CASSLLGTRETQYF. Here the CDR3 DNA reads TGTGCCAGCAGTTTATTGGGGACTAGGGAGACCCAGTACTTC.

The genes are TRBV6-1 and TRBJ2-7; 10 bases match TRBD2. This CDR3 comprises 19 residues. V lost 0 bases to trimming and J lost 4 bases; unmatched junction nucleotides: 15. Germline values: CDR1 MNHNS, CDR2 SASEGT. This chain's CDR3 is CASSEALGLAVLGIYEQYF. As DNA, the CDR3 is TGTGCCAGCAGTGAAGCGCTTGGACTAGCGGTCTTGGGGATTTACGAGCAGTACTTC.

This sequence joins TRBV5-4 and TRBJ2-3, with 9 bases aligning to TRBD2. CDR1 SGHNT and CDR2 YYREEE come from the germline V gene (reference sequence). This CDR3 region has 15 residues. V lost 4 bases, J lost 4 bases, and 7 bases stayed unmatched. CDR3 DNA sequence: TGTGCCAGCAGCCTCTTGGGACTAGCCTCAGATACGCAGTATTTT. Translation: CASSLLGLASDTQYF. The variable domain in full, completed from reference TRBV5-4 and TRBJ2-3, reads ETGVTQSPTHLIKTRGQQVTLRCSSQSGHNTVSWYQQALGQGPQFIFQYYREEENGRGNFPPRFSGLQFPNYSSELNVNALELDDSALYLCASSLLGLASDTQYFGPGTRLTVL.

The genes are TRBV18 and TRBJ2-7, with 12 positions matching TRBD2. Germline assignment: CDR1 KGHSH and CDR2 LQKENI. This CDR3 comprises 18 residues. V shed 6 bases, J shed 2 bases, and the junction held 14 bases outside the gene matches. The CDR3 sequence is CASSPLGALAGGPYEQYF. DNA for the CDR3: TGTGCCAGCTCTCCTCTTGGAGCGCTAGCGGGAGGGCCCTACGAGCAGTACTTC.

The CDR3 nucleotides are TGTGCCAGCAGCCAAGGGCTTACTGGAAACACCATATATTTT. Translation gives CASSQGLTGNTIYF. This chain uses TRBV9 with TRBJ1-3, with unresolved D. This CDR3 region has 14 residues. Trimming removed 4 bases at V and 2 bases at J, with 10 bases between. Germline CDR1 is SGDLS and CDR2 is YYNGEE.

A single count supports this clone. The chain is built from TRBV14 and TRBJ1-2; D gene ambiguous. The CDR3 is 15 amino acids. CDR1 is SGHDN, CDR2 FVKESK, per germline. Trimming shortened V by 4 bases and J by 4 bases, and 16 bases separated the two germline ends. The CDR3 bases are TGTGCCAGCAGCCTCGAAGGACGGAGGGCCTATGGCTACACCTTC. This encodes CASSLEGRRAYGYTF.

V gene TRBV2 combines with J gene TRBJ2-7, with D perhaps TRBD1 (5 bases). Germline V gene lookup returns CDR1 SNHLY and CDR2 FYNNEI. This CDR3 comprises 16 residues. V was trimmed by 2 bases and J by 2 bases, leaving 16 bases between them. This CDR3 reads CASSELQDETTYEQYF. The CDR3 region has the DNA TGTGCCAGCAGTGAACTACAGGATGAAACTACCTACGAGCAGTACTTC.

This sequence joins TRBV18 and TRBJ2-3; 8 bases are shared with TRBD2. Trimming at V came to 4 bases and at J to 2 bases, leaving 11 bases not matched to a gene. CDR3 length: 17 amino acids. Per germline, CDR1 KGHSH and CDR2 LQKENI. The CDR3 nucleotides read TGTGCCAGCTCACGACGATCGCAAGCGGGAGTCACAGATACGCAGTATTTT. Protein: CASSRRSQAGVTDTQYF. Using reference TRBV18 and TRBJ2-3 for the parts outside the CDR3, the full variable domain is NAGVMQNPRHLVRRRGQEARLRCSPMKGHSHVYWYRQLPEEGLKFMVYLQKENIIDESGMPKERFSAEFPKEGPSILRIQQVVRGDSAAYFCASSRRSQAGVTDTQYFGPGTRLTVL.

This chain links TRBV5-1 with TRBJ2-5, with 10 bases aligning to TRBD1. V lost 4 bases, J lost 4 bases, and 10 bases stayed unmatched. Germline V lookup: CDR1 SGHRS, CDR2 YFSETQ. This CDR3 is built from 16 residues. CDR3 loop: CASSPETGGMGETQYF. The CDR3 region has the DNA TGCGCCAGCAGCCCAGAGACAGGGGGCATGGGAGAGACCCAGTACTTC.

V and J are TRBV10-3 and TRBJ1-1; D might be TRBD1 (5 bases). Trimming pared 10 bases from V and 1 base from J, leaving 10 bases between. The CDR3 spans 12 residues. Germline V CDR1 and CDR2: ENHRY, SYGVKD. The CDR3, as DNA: TGTGCCAGCCGACAGCGGAACACTGAAGCTTTCTTT. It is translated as CASRQRNTEAFF.

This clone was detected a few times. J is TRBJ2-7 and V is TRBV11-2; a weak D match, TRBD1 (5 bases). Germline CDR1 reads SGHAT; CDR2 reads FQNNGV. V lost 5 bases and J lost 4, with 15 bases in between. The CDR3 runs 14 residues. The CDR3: CASSLTQGFYEQYF. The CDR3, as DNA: TGTGCCAGCAGCCTCACCCAGGGCTTTTACGAGCAGTACTTC. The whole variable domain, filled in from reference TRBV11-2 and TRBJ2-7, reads EAGVAQSPRYKIIEKRQSVAFWCNPISGHATLYWYQQILGQGPKLLIQFQNNGVVDDSQLPKDRFSAERLKGVDSTLKIQPAKLEDSAVYLCASSLTQGFYEQYFGPGTRLTVT.

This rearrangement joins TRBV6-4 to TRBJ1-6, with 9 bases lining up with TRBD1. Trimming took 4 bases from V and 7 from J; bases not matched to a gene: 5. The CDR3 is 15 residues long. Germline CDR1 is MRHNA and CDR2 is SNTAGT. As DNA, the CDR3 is TGTGCCAGCAGTGTCGAAGGACAGGGGAATTCACCCCTCCACTTT. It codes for CASSVEGQGNSPLHF.

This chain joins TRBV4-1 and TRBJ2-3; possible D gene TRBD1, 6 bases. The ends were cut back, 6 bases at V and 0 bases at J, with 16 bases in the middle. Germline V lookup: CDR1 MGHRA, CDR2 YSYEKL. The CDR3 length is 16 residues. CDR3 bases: TGCGCCAGCAGTCACAGGGCCAGGTCTAGCACAGATACGCAGTATTTT. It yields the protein CASSHRARSSTDTQYF.